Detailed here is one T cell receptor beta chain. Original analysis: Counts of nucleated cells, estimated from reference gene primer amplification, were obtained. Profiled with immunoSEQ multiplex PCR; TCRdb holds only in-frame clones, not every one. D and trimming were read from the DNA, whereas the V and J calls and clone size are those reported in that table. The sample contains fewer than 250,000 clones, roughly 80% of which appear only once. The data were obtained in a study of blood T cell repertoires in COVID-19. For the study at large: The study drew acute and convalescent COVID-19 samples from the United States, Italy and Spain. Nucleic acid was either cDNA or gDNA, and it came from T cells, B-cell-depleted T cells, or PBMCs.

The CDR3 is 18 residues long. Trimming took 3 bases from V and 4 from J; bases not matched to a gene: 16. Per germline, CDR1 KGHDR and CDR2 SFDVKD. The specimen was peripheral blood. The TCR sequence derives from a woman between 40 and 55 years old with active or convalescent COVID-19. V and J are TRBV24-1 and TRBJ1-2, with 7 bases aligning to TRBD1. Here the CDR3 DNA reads TGTGCCACCAGTGATCCCCGACAGGGACGAGCCGAGTTCTATGGCTACACCTTC. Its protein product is CATSDPRQGRAEFYGYTF.